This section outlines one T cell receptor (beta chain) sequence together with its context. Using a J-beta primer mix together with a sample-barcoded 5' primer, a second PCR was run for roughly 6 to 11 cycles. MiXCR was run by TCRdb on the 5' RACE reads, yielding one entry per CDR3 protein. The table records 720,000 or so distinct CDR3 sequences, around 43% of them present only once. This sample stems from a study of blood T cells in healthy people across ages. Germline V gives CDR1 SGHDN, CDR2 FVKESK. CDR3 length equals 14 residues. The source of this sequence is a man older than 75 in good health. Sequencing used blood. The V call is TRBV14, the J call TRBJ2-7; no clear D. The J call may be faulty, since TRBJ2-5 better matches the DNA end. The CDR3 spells CASSQGSGFETQYF. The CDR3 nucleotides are TGTGCCAGCAGCCAAGGTTCCGGGTTCGAGACCCAGTACTTC.